Presented here are 21 T cell receptor beta chains from one specimen sequenced in a study of blood T cell repertoires in COVID-19. Sequenced by immunoSEQ multiplex PCR; TCRdb stores in-frame clones only, minus some. The repertoire holds fewer than 65,000 clones, roughly nine tenths seen once, with under 7.5% in the top ten. Material: peripheral blood. These receptors came from a woman aged 60-70 years with active or convalescent COVID-19.

This chain joins TRBV6-1 and TRBJ1-3; D not certain. Looked up from germline, CDR1 is MNHNS and CDR2 is SASEGT. The germline V and J ends were trimmed by 1 base and 4 bases, with 8 bases remaining between them. The CDR3 contains 14 residues. CDR3 sequence reads: CASSEVRPGNTIYF. CDR3 DNA: TGTGCCAGCAGTGAAGTGCGTCCGGGAAACACCATATATTTT.

The chain employs TRBV19 and TRBJ1-5, with 7 bases that match TRBD1. Germline values: CDR1 LNHDA, CDR2 SQIVND (reference sequence). The V gene end was trimmed by 5 bases and the J gene end by 7 bases; junction bases not matched to a gene: 8. This CDR3 contains 14 residues. The CDR3 sequence is CASSVTGDTQPQHF. For the CDR3, the DNA is TGTGCCAGTAGTGTCACAGGGGACACCCAGCCCCAGCATTTT.

This chain links TRBV30 with TRBJ2-3, with TRBD2 identical over 7 bases. V lost 0 bases and J lost 6; bases outside the gene matches: 3. The length of the CDR3 is 13 residues. Germline CDR1 and CDR2: GTSNPN and SVGIG (reference sequence). CDR3 protein: CAWSVSGVDTQYF. In DNA form, the CDR3 reads TGTGCCTGGAGTGTGAGCGGGGTGGATACGCAGTATTTT.

V is TRBV5-1 and J is TRBJ1-2, with 8 bases aligning to TRBD1. The CDR3 has 13 residues. Germline V gene data show CDR1 as SGHRS and CDR2 as YFSETQ. The V segment lost 4 bases and the J segment 4 bases; nucleotides outside the gene matches: 3. The CDR3 DNA is TGCGCCAGCAGCGACAGGGGTATCTATGGCTACACCTTC. As protein: CASSDRGIYGYTF.

This clone was observed a single time. V is TRBV11-3 and J is TRBJ1-1; 8 bases fit TRBD1. The CDR3 contains 14 residues. With 1 base clipped from V and 8 bases from J, the junction kept 6 bases outside the gene matches. CDR1 and CDR2 from the germline V gene are SGHNT and YENEEA. CDR3 bases: TGTGCCAGCAGCTTAGGGACAGGGAGCGACGAAGCTTTCTTT. Translating gives CASSLGTGSDEAFF.

This chain uses TRBV28 with TRBJ1-1, with D possibly matching TRBD1 (5 bases). This CDR3 contains 12 residues. V was clipped by 3 bases and J by 11 bases, with 13 bases between them. Germline V lookup: CDR1 MDHEN, CDR2 SYDVKM. The CDR3 here is CASSFGGPTAFF. The CDR3 nucleotides are TGTGCCAGCAGTTTCGGGGGTCCTACGGCTTTCTTT.

V usage is TRBV28 and J usage is TRBJ1-2; 7 nucleotides line up with TRBD1. The CDR3 covers 14 residues. V dropped 6 bases and J dropped 0; count of bases not matched to a gene: 4. Germline V gene sequence: CDR1 MDHEN, CDR2 SYDVKM. The CDR3 DNA is TGTGCCAGCAGCCGGGACAGCACTAACTATGGCTACACCTTC. Translation gives CASSRDSTNYGYTF.

CDR3 protein: CASNIEGNQPQHF. The CDR3 DNA is TGTGCCAGCAACATTGAGGGCAATCAGCCCCAGCATTTT. The genes are TRBV28 and TRBJ1-5; no clear D. This CDR3 spans 13 amino acids. Germline V gene data show CDR1 as MDHEN and CDR2 as SYDVKM. V lost 7 bases and J lost 2, with 9 bases in between.

This chain links TRBV28 with TRBJ2-7; D perhaps matches TRBD2 (6 bases). CDR1 and CDR2 from the germline V gene are MDHEN and SYDVKM. Between the trimmed V and J ends, which lost 1 base and 4 bases, there was a span of 14 bases. This CDR3 region has 15 residues. In DNA form, the CDR3 reads TGTGCCAGCAGTTTATACGGGGGACTTAGGTACGAGCAGTACTTC. Its translation: CASSLYGGLRYEQYF.

The J gene is TRBJ1-1, the V gene TRBV7-3, with 8 nucleotides matching TRBD1. Germline V gives CDR1 SGHTA, CDR2 FQGTGA. V lost 5 bases and J lost 3; bases outside the gene matches: 5. The CDR3 totals 14 residues. The DNA of the CDR3 is TGTGCCAGCAGCCAGGACAGGGCTGACACTGAAGCTTTCTTT. It yields the protein CASSQDRADTEAFF.

This rearrangement joins TRBV3-1 (or the pseudogene TRBV3-2) to TRBJ1-6; 7 nucleotides match TRBD1. The CDR3 spans 15 residues. From germline, CDR1 is LGHDT and CDR2 YNNKEL (reference sequence). Unmatched junction bases numbered 5, after V lost 4 bases and J lost 5 bases. The CDR3, as DNA: TGTGCCAGCAGCCCTCCCGGGACAGATAATTCACCCCTCCACTTT. It codes for CASSPPGTDNSPLHF.

This chain connects TRBV6-1 to TRBJ1-5; D is unclear. Per germline, CDR1 MNHNS and CDR2 SASEGT. V was cut by 4 bases and J by 2 bases, with 15 bases left in between. The CDR3 spans 16 residues. The CDR3 sequence: CASSAFSGVGNQPQHF. In nucleotides, the CDR3 is TGTGCCAGCAGTGCATTTAGCGGGGTGGGCAATCAGCCCCAGCATTTT.

This chain links TRBV30 with TRBJ1-2, with TRBD1 matching 7 bases. Germline V CDR1 and CDR2: GTSNPN, SVGIG (reference sequence). V dropped 0 bases and J dropped 7; count of bases not matched to a gene: 8. The CDR3 loop spans 14 amino acids. The chain's CDR3 is CAWSVHRQGGGYTF. The CDR3 DNA is TGTGCCTGGAGTGTACATCGACAGGGAGGTGGCTACACCTTC.

J is TRBJ2-7 and V is TRBV7-3, with D perhaps TRBD1 (7 bases). Deletions cut 5 bases from V and 0 bases from J, with 14 bases between. The CDR3 spans 15 residues. Germline V CDR1 and CDR2: SGHTA, FQGTGA. CDR3 sequence (DNA): TGTGCCAGCAGCCAGCAGGGGGGACACTCCTACGAGCAGTACTTC. Its translation is CASSQQGGHSYEQYF.

V gene TRBV7-3 combines with J gene TRBJ2-2; TRBD1 matches at 8 bases. Trimming at V came to 5 bases and at J to 7 bases, leaving 15 bases not matched to a gene. CDR1 is SGHTA and CDR2 is FQGTGA in the germline V gene. This CDR3 spans 17 amino acids. The CDR3 nucleotides read TGTGCCAGCAGCCAAAACTCCGGGACAGGAAGGGACGGGGAGCTGTTTTTT. Translating it yields CASSQNSGTGRDGELFF.

The chain employs TRBV3-1 (or the pseudogene TRBV3-2) and TRBJ1-3; possible D gene TRBD1, 5 bases. Germline V lookup: CDR1 LGHDT, CDR2 YNNKEL (reference sequence). The length of the CDR3 is 15 residues. The V end was cut by 6 bases, the J end by 4 bases, with 16 bases between. The CDR3 sequence: CASSTAGGVGNTIYF. The CDR3 DNA follows: TGTGCCAGCAGTACCGCCGGGGGAGTCGGAAACACCATATATTTT.

V is TRBV12-3 or TRBV12-4 and J is TRBJ1-1, with D perhaps matching TRBD1 (5 bases). The V end lost 6 bases, the J end lost 3 bases, and 11 bases lay between the germline ends. The CDR3 contains 13 residues. DNA of the CDR3: TGTGCCAGCAGGCCCGACAGTTACACTGAAGCTTTCTTT. Translation gives CASRPDSYTEAFF.

The chain has TRBV4-3 and TRBJ1-1; D ambiguous. The germline V and J ends were trimmed by 0 bases and 11 bases, with 16 bases remaining between them. CDR1 and CDR2 (germline): LGHNA, YSLEER. This CDR3 region has 14 residues. CDR3 bases: TGCGCCAGCAGCCAAGATCTAAGGGAGGCAATTGCTTTCTTT. Its protein is CASSQDLREAIAFF.

This rearrangement joins TRBV9 to TRBJ1-4; D is unclear. Germline V lookup: CDR1 SGDLS, CDR2 YYNGEE. The CDR3 loop spans 12 amino acids. V lost 3 bases, J lost 6 bases, and 6 bases lay in between. In DNA, the CDR3 is TGTGCCAGCAGCGGGGCAGATGAAAAACTGTTTTTT. It translates to CASSGADEKLFF.

CDR3 loop: CASSRTSGGSPYEQYF. CDR3 in DNA: TGTGCCAGCAGTCGGACTAGCGGGGGTAGCCCGTACGAGCAGTACTTC. The rearrangement uses TRBV6-2 or TRBV6-3 and TRBJ2-7; 13 bases fit TRBD2. CDR3 length equals 16 residues. V shed 5 bases and J 4 bases; nucleotides not matched to a gene: 8. Germline V gene lookup returns CDR1 MNHEY and CDR2 SVGEGT.

The rearrangement links TRBV28 to TRBJ2-2, with 7 bases fitting TRBD2. CDR3 length equals 16 residues. From germline, CDR1 is MDHEN and CDR2 SYDVKM. Trimming at V came to 8 bases and at J to 7 bases, leaving 16 bases not matched to a gene. CDR3 amino acids: CASPSLREGHVGELFF. CDR3 coding DNA: TGTGCCAGCCCTAGCTTAAGGGAGGGCCACGTCGGGGAGCTGTTTTTT.